This is a list of T cell receptor beta chains from one sample in a study of blood T cell repertoires in COVID-19. Data came from immunoSEQ multiplex PCR; TCRdb stores just in-frame clones and leaves some out. The repertoire consists of roughly 220,000 clones, with approximately 84% occurring once and the leading ten covering about 15%. Sequencing input: PBMCs or T cells enriched from blood (not recorded which). Source of these receptors: a man aged 40-50 years who had recovered from COVID-19. Each CDR3 is given with its conserved first and last residue. A D gene is named only where the DNA matches it firmly. Clone sizes are given selectively: once, few, many, or a class where the clone is expanded.

clone_size j_call v_call d_call cdr3_nt cdr3_aa
NA TRBJ1-1 TRBV18 TRBD1 TGTGCCAGCTCACCAACAGGGGAGAACACTGAAGCTTTCTTT CASSPTGENTEAFF
once TRBJ2-1 TRBV11-3 TRBD1 TGTGCCAGCAGCTCCGGCCATGGACAGGGGATCAATGAGCAGTTCTTC CASSSGHGQGINEQFF
few TRBJ2-5 TRBV5-1 TRBD2 TGCGCCAGCAGCTTGGGACTAGCTGCAGAGACCCAGTACTTC CASSLGLAAETQYF
NA TRBJ2-1 TRBV5-1 NA TGCGCCAGCAGCTTGGGTGCTGGGTTCGGGTACAATGAGCAGTTCTTC CASSLGAGFGYNEQFF
NA TRBJ2-7 TRBV20-1 NA TGCAGTGCTGATGAGAACGAGCAGTACTTC CSADENEQYF
NA TRBJ1-5 TRBV18 NA TGTGCCAGCTCATCGACACTGAATCAGCCCCAGCATTTT CASSSTLNQPQHF
NA TRBJ2-1 TRBV5-4 TRBD2 TGTGCCAGCAGCTTGGGTCTGTCGGGAGGGCTGAATGAGCAGTTCTTC CASSLGLSGGLNEQFF
NA TRBJ2-2 TRBV9 NA TGTGCCAGCAGCGAGGACACGAGGAACACCGGGGAGCTGTTTTTT CASSEDTRNTGELFF
NA TRBJ1-4 TRBV6-5 TRBD1 TGTGCCGGCCGGACAGGGCGTGAAAAACTGTTTTTT CAGRTGREKLFF
NA TRBJ2-1 TRBV15 TRBD2 TGTGCCACCAGCTCGTGGCGGGAGCTCAATGAGCAGTTCTTC CATSSWRELNEQFF
NA TRBJ1-1 TRBV25-1 NA TGTGCCAGCAGTGACGGACAGTTGAACACTGAAGCTTTCTTT CASSDGQLNTEAFF
NA TRBJ1-2 TRBV27 TRBD1 TGTGCCAGCAGCGACAGGGACTATGGCTACACCTTC CASSDRDYGYTF
NA TRBJ1-2 TRBV2 NA TGTGCCAGCAGTGAAAGGGGGTCCTATGGCTACACCTTC CASSERGSYGYTF
few TRBJ2-7 TRBV5-1 TRBD1 TGCGCCAGCAGCTTAGCTAGGGCTACCACAGGGGGGAACGAGCAGTACTTC CASSLARATTGGNEQYF
NA TRBJ2-5 TRBV6-5 NA TGTGCCAGCAGTTCCGGGGTGGAGACCCAGTACTTC CASSSGVETQYF
once TRBJ2-1 TRBV29-1 TRBD1 TGCAGCGAGACAGGGTTGGGGGATGAGCAGTTCTTC CSETGLGDEQFF
once TRBJ2-5 TRBV2 NA TGTGCCAGCACCCGGGAGACCGTACAAGAGACCCAGTACTTC CASTRETVQETQYF
few TRBJ2-7 TRBV7-2 TRBD1 TGTGCCAGCAGCTTAGCGGGACAGGGTTATACCTACGAGCAGTACTTC CASSLAGQGYTYEQYF
NA TRBJ1-1 TRBV28 NA TGTGCCAGCAGTCCCGGGTTCGGACAGAACACTGAAGCTTTCTTT CASSPGFGQNTEAFF
NA TRBJ2-1 TRBV5-1 TRBD2 TGCGCCAGCAGCTTGGGAGTAGCGGGAGTCAATGAGCAGTTCTTC CASSLGVAGVNEQFF
NA TRBJ1-2 TRBV6-6 NA TGTGCCAGCAGTCTTAGGACAGACAACTATGGCTACACCTTC CASSLRTDNYGYTF
NA TRBJ2-3 TRBV5-1 TRBD2 TGCGCCAGCAGCTTGGATTTGGCTAGCGGACCAGATACGCAGTATTTT CASSLDLASGPDTQYF
NA TRBJ2-5 TRBV7-8 TRBD1 TGTGCCAGCACCCGTCCGGAGGCAGGGGGCGAGACCCAGTACTTC CASTRPEAGGETQYF
NA TRBJ1-2 TRBV28 TRBD1 TGTGCCACCGCCGACAGGGGCTATGGCTACACCTTC CATADRGYGYTF
NA TRBJ2-2 TRBV7-3 NA TGTGCCAGCAGCTTAACTGGGCGCGGGGAGCTGTTTTTT CASSLTGRGELFF
NA TRBJ1-2 TRBV12-3/TRBV12-4 NA TGTGCCAGCAGCCCACAGACACTGTATGGCTACACCTTC CASSPQTLYGYTF
NA TRBJ1-6 TRBV28 TRBD1 TGTGCCAGCGGGGGTGGGCAGGGGGATTCACCCCTCCACTTT CASGGGQGDSPLHF
NA TRBJ2-3 TRBV7-3 TRBD2 TGTGCCAGCAGCTTAGCGGGGGGTCCGACAGATACGCAGTATTTT CASSLAGGPTDTQYF
NA TRBJ2-6 TRBV18 NA TGTGCCAGCTCAATCGTTGACAGGGAGGTCACTGGGGCCAACGTCCTGACTTTC CASSIVDREVTGANVLTF
NA TRBJ1-2 TRBV7-9 TRBD1 TGTGCCAGCAGCCTAAGTGCGACAGGGCCTCCCTATGGCTACACCTTC CASSLSATGPPYGYTF
NA TRBJ1-2 TRBV30 TRBD1 TGTGCCTGGAGTGTGGGACAGGGAACCTATGGCTACACCTTC CAWSVGQGTYGYTF
NA TRBJ2-5 TRBV7-2 NA TGTGCCAGCAGCTTTGCTCGGTTGCGAGAGACCCAGTACTTC CASSFARLRETQYF
NA TRBJ1-3 TRBV28 NA TGTGCCAGCAGTTTAGAGGGACTTCCGCACACAGTATATTTT CASSLEGLPHTVYF
NA TRBJ2-2 TRBV15 NA TGTGCCACCAGCAGAAGCAGGGGAGACACCGGGGAGCTGTTTTTT CATSRSRGDTGELFF
NA TRBJ2-3 TRBV30 TRBD2 TGTGCCTGGAGACTAGCGGGGGGGCGTGGCACAGATACGCAGTATTTT CAWRLAGGRGTDTQYF
NA TRBJ2-3 TRBV5-1 NA TGCGCCAGCAGCTTGGGCGCCAACCCTAGCACAGATACGCAGTATTTT CASSLGANPSTDTQYF
NA TRBJ2-5 TRBV14 NA TGTGCCAGCAGCCAAGAAACTTTTTTCCCCGGGGTACAAGAGACCCAGTACTTC CASSQETFFPGVQETQYF
NA TRBJ2-7 TRBV5-1 NA TGCGCCAGCAGCGAAAGAGCATCATACGAGCAGTACTTC CASSERASYEQYF
NA TRBJ1-2 TRBV2 NA TGTGCCAGCAATCTAGGACAGACGCTTTATGGCTACACCTTC CASNLGQTLYGYTF
NA TRBJ2-1 TRBV24-1 NA TGTGCCACCAGTGATTTGCGGGGGACCTACAATGAGCAGTTCTTC CATSDLRGTYNEQFF
NA TRBJ1-2 TRBV2 NA TGTGCCAGCACATGGACAGAGAATGGCTACACCTTC CASTWTENGYTF
NA TRBJ2-2 TRBV2 TRBD2 TGTGCCAGCAGTGACCGCGGGGGGGGCACCGGGGAGCTGTTTTTT CASSDRGGGTGELFF
NA TRBJ2-1 TRBV5-1 NA TGCGCCAGCAGCTTGTTTACCCCCGGAGACAATGAGCAGTTCTTC CASSLFTPGDNEQFF
few TRBJ1-1 TRBV5-1 TRBD1 TGCGCCAGCAGCCCGGGACAGCCGCTCCTGAACACTGAAGCTTTCTTT CASSPGQPLLNTEAFF
NA TRBJ2-2 TRBV9 NA TGTGCCAGCAGCGTAGCTTCCGGGGAGCTGTTTTTT CASSVASGELFF
NA TRBJ1-4 TRBV27 NA TGTGCCAGCAGGACCACAGGGGAAAAACTGTTTTTT CASRTTGEKLFF
NA TRBJ1-2 TRBV3-1/TRBV3-2 NA TGTGCCAGCAGCCCACTCGGGTTCCGGGTGGGCTACACCTTC CASSPLGFRVGYTF
NA TRBJ2-5 TRBV5-6 TRBD2 TGTGCCAGCAGCTCTAGCGGGTCGGTTGGGACCCAGTACTTC CASSSSGSVGTQYF
NA TRBJ1-5 TRBV6-5 NA TGTGCCAGCAGTTTGGGGGGGGTTCAGCCCCAGCATTTT CASSLGGVQPQHF
NA TRBJ1-5 TRBV18 NA TGTGCCAGCTCACCGACACAGGGTCGGGGCAATCAGCCCCAGCATTTT CASSPTQGRGNQPQHF
few TRBJ1-4 TRBV5-1 TRBD1 TGCGCCAGCAGCTTGTCAACAGGGGTTACTAATGAAAAACTGTTTTTT CASSLSTGVTNEKLFF
NA TRBJ2-5 TRBV2 NA TGTGCCAGCAGTGCGGGTTCTGGACAGTACTTC CASSAGSGQYF